The entry that follows covers one T cell receptor beta chain sequence. Method: immunoSEQ multiplex PCR; TCRdb's copy keeps in-frame clones and lacks some. The table records roughly 43,000 clones, about 89% of them present only once. The CDR3 sequence is 14 residues long. Germline CDR1 SGDLS, CDR2 YYNGEE. With 4 bases removed from V and 1 base from J, the gap between germline ends came to 11 bases. The data were obtained in a study of control samples from healthy donors and cancer patients. The sequenced sample consisted of PBMCs. The chain has TRBV9 and TRBJ2-5, with D perhaps TRBD2 (6 bases). This clonotype was sampled from a woman in her sixties with lung cancer. This CDR3 is CASSPGLIQETQYF. In DNA, the CDR3 is TGTGCCAGCAGCCCCGGACTAATCCAAGAGACCCAGTACTTC.